Presented here are 27 T cell receptor beta chains from one specimen sequenced in a study of T cells after yellow fever vaccination. TCRdb recomputed calls from the 5' RACE reads with MiXCR, one row per CDR3 protein. The sample includes 85,000 to 100,000 distinct CDR3 sequences, less than 6% of them seen just once. Sequenced material: CD8+ T cells sorted from PBMCs, taken 10 days after the yellow fever booster vaccination. These receptor sequences come from a man aged 18 to 30 who received the YFV17D yellow fever vaccine.

In its sample, this clonotype was seen many times. The chain is built from TRBV5-1 and TRBJ2-7; D remains unclear. V lost 1 base to trimming and J lost 0 bases, with 11 bases between them. The CDR3 extends over 15 amino acids. The germline CDR1 and CDR2 sequences are SGHRS and YFSETQ. This chain's CDR3 is CASSLNTVSSYEQYF. CDR3 DNA: TGCGCCAGCAGCTTGAATACAGTGAGCTCCTACGAGCAGTACTTC.

The V call is TRBV11-2, the J call TRBJ1-2; TRBD1 matches at 8 bases. CDR3 length: 16 residues. CDR1 is SGHAT and CDR2 is FQNNGV in the germline V gene. With V trimmed by 8 bases and J by 7 bases, 18 bases remained unmatched. The CDR3 nucleotides are TGTGCCAGCGGTTCCGAGTTACAGGGGGTGAGAGCTGGCTACACCTTC. This codes for CASGSELQGVRAGYTF. The full variable domain, completed using reference TRBV11-2 and TRBJ1-2, is EAGVAQSPRYKIIEKRQSVAFWCNPISGHATLYWYQQILGQGPKLLIQFQNNGVVDDSQLPKDRFSAERLKGVDSTLKIQPAKLEDSAVYLCASGSELQGVRAGYTFGSGTRLTVV.

This clonotype was picked up a small number of times. The rearrangement links TRBV4-3 to TRBJ2-5, with 9 bases that match TRBD2. The germline V gene encodes CDR1 LGHNA and CDR2 YSLEER. The CDR3 loop spans 17 amino acids. The J segment lost 5 bases and the V segment lost 0 bases, leaving 10 bases of the junction unmatched. The CDR3 sequence: CASSQDLAGAGGETQYF. The CDR3 DNA reads as TGCGCCAGCAGCCAAGATTTAGCGGGGGCCGGAGGGGAGACCCAGTACTTC.

This clonotype has a handful of counts. The CDR3 nucleotides read TGTGCCAGCAGTCCCGAGCAGGGACCAAAGTACGAGCAGTACTTC. It encodes CASSPEQGPKYEQYF. This sequence joins TRBV12-3 or TRBV12-4 and TRBJ2-7, with D tentatively TRBD1 or TRBD2 (5 bases each). The CDR3 is made up of 15 amino acids. The V gene lost 5 bases and the J gene lost 4 bases, with 18 bases spanning the gap.

This clonotype appeared a few times. This chain joins TRBV20-1 and TRBJ2-1, with TRBD1 matching over 7 bases. Germline CDR1 reads DFQATT; CDR2 reads SNEGSKA (reference sequence). This CDR3 contains 17 residues. The V and J ends lost 1 base and 2 bases, in that order; junction bases with no gene match: 11. Here the CDR3 DNA reads TGCAGTGCTAGAGTTAGGGGGCCCAGGCTGGCCTACAATGAGCAGTTCTTC. This encodes CSARVRGPRLAYNEQFF.

CDR3 DNA: TGCGCCAGCAGCCAAGAGGTGACGGTAACTTCCTATGGCTACACCTTC. This gives the protein CASSQEVTVTSYGYTF. The chain uses TRBV4-3 and TRBJ1-2; the D is unclear. Germline V gene data show CDR1 as LGHNA and CDR2 as YSLEER. Deletions cut 0 bases from V and 4 bases from J, with 15 bases between. This CDR3 contains 16 residues.

The chain joins TRBV7-8 to TRBJ2-7, with TRBD2 matching 10 bases. Germline assignment: CDR1 SGHVS and CDR2 FQNEAQ. Germline trimming cut 2 bases from V and 5 bases from J; bases unmatched to any gene: 9. The CDR3 totals 16 residues. This chain's CDR3 is CASSLPLAGDLNEQYV. DNA for the CDR3: TGTGCCAGCAGCTTACCCCTAGCGGGGGATCTCAACGAGCAGTACGTC.

There are many counts of this clonotype. The chain uses TRBV4-1 and TRBJ2-5; D gene ambiguous. This CDR3 contains 15 residues. The germline CDR1 and CDR2 sequences are MGHRA and YSYEKL. The V gene lost 0 bases and the J gene lost 2 bases, with 10 bases spanning the gap. Here the CDR3 DNA reads TGCGCCAGCAGCCAAGATCCCCTGATACAAGAGACCCAGTACTTC. Its translation is CASSQDPLIQETQYF.

The J gene is TRBJ1-1, the V gene TRBV5-1; D is perhaps TRBD1 (6 bases). From germline, CDR1 is SGHRS and CDR2 YFSETQ. V was clipped by 1 base and J by 5 bases, with 15 bases between them. The CDR3 runs 15 residues. CDR3 sequence reads: CASSLSPGEITEAFF. As DNA, the CDR3 is TGCGCCAGCAGCTTGTCGCCAGGGGAGATTACTGAAGCTTTCTTT.

The chain couples TRBV5-1 to TRBJ2-1; 13 bases are shared with TRBD2. CDR1 and CDR2 from the germline V gene are SGHRS and YFSETQ. The junction had 5 bases not matched to a gene; V was cut back by 4 bases and J by 7 bases. The CDR3 runs 15 residues. CDR3 DNA: TGCGCCAGCAGCCCGACTAGCGGGGGGTGGAATGAGCAGTTCTTC. The encoded protein is CASSPTSGGWNEQFF.

This clonotype was counted many times. CDR3 sequence: CASSVGAHNEQFF. CDR3 sequence (DNA): TGTGCCAGCAGCGTAGGGGCGCACAATGAGCAGTTCTTC. The chain has TRBV9 and TRBJ2-1, with unresolved D. Trimming cost V 0 bases and J 5 bases, with 6 bases left between them. Germline loops: CDR1 SGDLS, CDR2 YYNGEE. The CDR3 spans 13 residues.

V is TRBV19 and J is TRBJ2-7; D remains ambiguous. The CDR3 sequence is 13 residues long. The V gene's germline CDR1 is LNHDA and CDR2 SQIVND (reference sequence). V was clipped by 3 bases and J by 7 bases, with 13 bases between them. This chain's CDR3 is CASSIRAAWEQYF. The DNA of the CDR3 is TGTGCCAGTAGTATTCGTGCCGCTTGGGAGCAGTACTTC. Full variable domain (rest looked up from reference TRBV19 and TRBJ2-7): DGGITQSPKYLFRKEGQNVTLSCEQNLNHDAMYWYRQDPGQGLRLIYYSQIVNDFQKGDIAEGYSVSREKKESFPLTVTSAQKNPTAFYLCASSIRAAWEQYFGPGTRLTVT.

This clonotype was seen at least ten times. The chain carries TRBV6-2 or TRBV6-3 and TRBJ2-7, with D uncertain. Deletions cut 7 bases from V and 2 bases from J, with 15 bases between. The length of the CDR3 is 14 residues. From germline, CDR1 is MNHEY and CDR2 SVGEGT. CDR3 sequence (DNA): TGTGCCAGCACCCCAGACGGAAGCGCCTACGAGCAGTACTTC. Protein: CASTPDGSAYEQYF.

This clonotype is medium-sized by share. This chain connects TRBV2 to TRBJ2-2, with D possibly matching TRBD1 (7 bases). Germline V lookup: CDR1 SNHLY, CDR2 FYNNEI. CDR3 length: 17 residues. V lost 8 bases and J 3 bases, leaving 22 bases between the germline ends. CDR3 protein: CASLSMGQGGYTGELFF. In nucleotides, the CDR3 is TGTGCCAGCCTATCAATGGGGCAGGGGGGATACACCGGGGAGCTGTTTTTT. Filled out from reference TRBV2 and TRBJ2-2, the complete variable domain reads EPEVTQTPSHQVTQMGQEVILRCVPISNHLYFYWYRQILGQKVEFLVSFYNNEISEKSEIFDDQFSVERPDGSNFTLKIRSTKLEDSAMYFCASLSMGQGGYTGELFFGEGSRLTVL.

The chain recombines TRBV6-5 with TRBJ1-1; 7 nucleotides match TRBD1. With V trimmed by 6 bases and J by 4 bases, 5 bases remained unmatched. From germline, CDR1 is MNHEY and CDR2 SVGAGI. The CDR3 has 13 residues. DNA for the CDR3: TGTGCCAGCAGCCACAGGACAGGCACTGAAGCTTTCTTT. This sequence encodes CASSHRTGTEAFF.

This clonotype has only a few counts. The chain employs TRBV6-4 and TRBJ1-6; the match to TRBD1 covers 8 bases. The V and J ends lost 5 bases and 8 bases, in that order; junction bases with no gene match: 8. The CDR3 loop spans 15 amino acids. Germline V lookup: CDR1 MRHNA, CDR2 SNTAGT. CDR3 DNA sequence: TGTGCCAGCAGTCCGAGGACAGGGTGGGATTCACCCCTCCACTTT. It yields the protein CASSPRTGWDSPLHF.

This chain connects TRBV19 to TRBJ1-1; D ambiguous. CDR1 and CDR2 (germline): LNHDA, SQIVND (reference sequence). V was trimmed by 9 bases and J by 4 bases, leaving 9 bases between them. There are 11 residues in the CDR3. CDR3 in DNA: TGTGCCAGCTGGATTGGCACTGAAGCTTTCTTT. Translating gives CASWIGTEAFF.

The chain combines TRBV4-1 with TRBJ2-7; 10 nucleotides line up with TRBD2. The CDR3 loop spans 15 amino acids. Germline V gene lookup returns CDR1 MGHRA and CDR2 YSYEKL. V shed 5 bases and J 4 bases; nucleotides not matched to a gene: 8. The DNA for the CDR3 is TGCGCCAGCAGCATGCCTAGCGGGGGACGATACGAGCAGTACTTC. Its protein is CASSMPSGGRYEQYF.

This clonotype has a handful of counts. The chain has TRBV11-2 and TRBJ2-3; D uncertain. Trimming pared 1 base from V and 8 bases from J, leaving 7 bases between. The germline gives CDR1 SGHAT, CDR2 FQNNGV. This CDR3 is 12 amino acids long. The CDR3 coding sequence is TGTGCCAGCAGCTTAGGGGTGGCTACGCAGTATTTT. Its translation is CASSLGVATQYF.

This chain links TRBV5-8 with TRBJ2-3, with 8 bases matching TRBD2. The CDR3 extends over 15 amino acids. The J segment lost 4 bases and the V segment lost 3 bases, leaving 7 bases of the junction unmatched. CDR1 and CDR2 (germline): SGHTS, YDEGEE. CDR3: CASSSGTSSPDTQYF. CDR3 nucleotide sequence: TGTGCCAGCAGCTCCGGGACTAGTTCCCCAGATACGCAGTATTTT.

This clonotype has at least ten counts. The chain recombines TRBV20-1 with TRBJ2-2, with unresolved D. CDR3 size: 13 residues. Germline-derived CDR1 and CDR2 are DFQATT and SNEGSKA (reference sequence). Trimming left V 6 bases short and J 2 bases short, with 10 bases between. CDR3 sequence (DNA): TGCAGTGCCTTTCAGGCAAACACCGGGGAGCTGTTTTTT. Protein product: CSAFQANTGELFF.

This clonotype has ten or more counts. This chain uses TRBV5-1 with TRBJ2-7; 11 bases are a match to TRBD1. The CDR3 has 16 amino acids. Trimming at V came to 0 bases and at J to 2 bases, leaving 4 bases not matched to a gene. CDR1 SGHRS and CDR2 YFSETQ come from the germline V gene. The CDR3 nucleotides are TGCGCCAGCAGCTTGGATCCGGGACAGGGGGCCTACGAGCAGTACTTC. Protein product: CASSLDPGQGAYEQYF.

V and J are TRBV27 and TRBJ2-7, with D possibly being TRBD2 (5 bases). Trimming shortened V by 6 bases and J by 0 bases, and 15 bases separated the two germline ends. The germline V gene encodes CDR1 MNHEY and CDR2 SMNVEV (reference sequence). The CDR3 has 15 residues. The CDR3 DNA reads TGTGCCAGCAGCCCTTCGAGGGTGAGCTCCTACGAGCAGTACGTC. Translation: CASSPSRVSSYEQYV.

Note on this clonotype: A read error may be the cause here, since a much bigger clone is one base away. The chain uses TRBV12-3 or TRBV12-4 and TRBJ2-1; D perhaps matches TRBD1 (6 bases). V was cut by 5 bases and J by 3 bases, with 8 bases left in between. The CDR3 sequence is 13 residues long. The chain's CDR3 is CASSAGDYNEQFF. The CDR3 DNA reads as TGTGCCAGCAGTGCAGGGGACTACAATGAGCAGTTCTTC.

The chain combines TRBV5-6 with TRBJ2-7, with D perhaps matching TRBD1 (6 bases). The germline V and J ends were trimmed by 2 bases and 1 base, with 16 bases remaining between them. Per germline, CDR1 SGHDT and CDR2 YYEEEE. CDR3 length equals 16 residues. The chain's CDR3 is CASSLYRDFWSYEQYF. The CDR3 DNA is TGTGCCAGCAGCTTATACAGGGATTTCTGGTCCTACGAGCAGTACTTC. The whole variable domain, remainder taken from reference TRBV5-6 and TRBJ2-7, is DAGVTQSPTHLIKTRGQQVTLRCSPKSGHDTVSWYQQALGQGPQFIFQYYEEEERQRGNFPDRFSGHQFPNYSSELNVNALLLGDSALYLCASSLYRDFWSYEQYFGPGTRLTVT.

The V call is TRBV10-3, the J call TRBJ1-1; D is unresolved. The CDR3 contains 17 residues. The germline gives CDR1 ENHRY, CDR2 SYGVKD. The ends were cut back, 3 bases at V and 4 bases at J, with 21 bases in the middle. In DNA, the CDR3 is TGTGCCATCAGTGACTTCAGCGGGGTCCAAGTAGTCACTGAAGCTTTCTTT. Translated, it gives CAISDFSGVQVVTEAFF.

V and J are TRBV3-1 and TRBJ1-1; D perhaps matches TRBD1 (6 bases). Per the germline V gene, CDR1 is LGHDT and CDR2 is YNNKEL (reference sequence). The CDR3 runs 16 residues. The V gene lost 1 base and the J gene lost 5 bases, with 17 bases spanning the gap. The CDR3 DNA sequence: TGTGCCAGCAGCCAAGCATGGGGGGCGAGGGAAACTGAAGCTTTCTTT. It is translated as CASSQAWGARETEAFF.